This entry lists 15 T cell receptor beta chains sequenced from one sample in a study of breast tumors, draining lymph nodes, adjacent tissues. TCRdb reprocessed the multiplex PCR reads with MiXCR, giving one entry per CDR3 protein. Of about 180,000 distinct CDR3 sequences listed, approximately 30% are singletons. The lymph nodes were axillary draining lymph nodes from breast cancer patients. What was sequenced was axillary lymph node tissue. The receptors were gathered from a female donor with breast cancer. Some clones in this sample may be carry-over from other donors' samples.

The chain uses TRBV18 and TRBJ2-7; 7 bases fit TRBD1. The CDR3 has 14 amino acids. The V gene end was trimmed by 3 bases and the J gene end by 7 bases; junction bases not matched to a gene: 9. Germline loops: CDR1 KGHSH, CDR2 LQKENI. The CDR3 DNA reads as TGTGCCAGCTCACCTGACAGGGACCTACGGGAGCAGTACTTC. Translated: CASSPDRDLREQYF.

This clonotype has just a few counts. Possible read error: a much larger clone is one base away. The chain carries TRBV5-8 and TRBJ2-7, with 7 nucleotides matching TRBD1. Trimming at V came to 4 bases and at J to 2 bases, leaving 9 bases not matched to a gene. This CDR3 has 15 residues. In germline, CDR1 is SGHTS, CDR2 YDEGEE. CDR3 sequence reads: CASSPGQAIPYEQYF. The CDR3 nucleotides read TGTGCCAGCAGCCCAGGACAGGCCATACCCTACGAGCAGTACTTC.

The gene calls are TRBV25-1 and TRBJ1-1; D gene uncertain. The CDR3 runs to 19 residues. The V end was cut by 7 bases, the J end by 3 bases, with 30 bases between. Germline CDR1 reads MGHDK; CDR2 reads SYGVNS. This chain's CDR3 is CASTVAGVTPGSSDTEAFF. The CDR3 DNA reads TGTGCCAGCACGGTAGCGGGCGTAACCCCTGGGAGCTCGGACACTGAAGCTTTCTTT.

This clonotype has only a few counts. This sequence joins TRBV28 and TRBJ2-5; 9 bases match TRBD2. Germline CDR1 reads MDHEN; CDR2 reads SYDVKM. The ends lost 7 bases at V and 5 bases at J; junction bases unmatched: 8. CDR3 length: 14 residues. CDR3 in amino acids: CASIGLAIWETQYF. The CDR3 DNA sequence: TGTGCCAGCATTGGACTAGCGATTTGGGAGACCCAGTACTTC.

This clonotype was recorded many times. The chain uses TRBV7-8 and TRBJ2-7; 10 nucleotides match TRBD1. From germline, CDR1 is SGHVS and CDR2 FQNEAQ. This CDR3 has 15 residues. The junction had 7 bases not matched to a gene; V was cut back by 5 bases and J by 3 bases. The CDR3 nucleotides are TGTGCCAGCAGCCCCTCGGGACAGGGGATCTACGAGCAGTACTTC. It is translated as CASSPSGQGIYEQYF. Variable domain in full (rest from reference TRBV7-8 and TRBJ2-7): GAGVSQSPRYKVAKRGQDVALRCDPISGHVSLFWYQQALGQGPEFLTYFQNEAQLDKSGLPSDRFFAERPEGSVSTLKIQRTQQEDSAVYLCASSPSGQGIYEQYFGPGTRLTVT.

CDR3 in amino acids: CASSRDQETQYF. The DNA for the CDR3 is TGTGCCAGCAGCCGTGACCAAGAGACCCAGTACTTC. V and J are TRBV7-9 and TRBJ2-5; no clear D. Trimming removed 5 bases from V and 0 bases from J, with 4 bases in between. From germline, CDR1 is SEHNR and CDR2 FQNEAQ (reference sequence). CDR3 size: 12 residues.

This clonotype was observed at least ten times. The chain employs TRBV4-2 and TRBJ1-2; tentative D call: TRBD1 (5 bases). This CDR3 is built from 19 residues. Trimming cost V 3 bases and J 2 bases, with 25 bases left between them. Germline loops: CDR1 LGHNA, CDR2 YNFKEQ. Here the CDR3 reads CASSHESPINGDRNYGYTF. In DNA, the CDR3 is TGTGCCAGCAGCCATGAATCCCCAATAAACGGAGACAGAAACTATGGCTACACCTTC.

This clonotype showed up many times. This chain joins TRBV7-3 and TRBJ2-5; 8 positions match TRBD2. Per germline, CDR1 SGHTA and CDR2 FQGTGA. J gave up 5 bases and V 5 bases, and 10 bases lay outside the gene matches. The CDR3 runs to 15 residues. CDR3 sequence reads: CASSLSGLVYETQYF. CDR3 bases: TGTGCCAGCAGCCTCTCGGGACTAGTCTATGAGACCCAGTACTTC.

Many counts were recorded for this clonotype. The chain recombines TRBV4-2 with TRBJ1-2; 10 bases map to TRBD1. After removal of 0 bases from V and 7 bases from J, the junction contained 8 bases not matched to a gene. There are 16 residues in the CDR3. Germline V gives CDR1 LGHNA, CDR2 YNFKEQ. The DNA of the CDR3 is TGTGCCAGCAGCCAAGAGTCGGGGGACAGGGGAAGTGGCTACACCTTC. Protein product: CASSQESGDRGSGYTF.

This clonotype was counted between two and nine times. CDR3 region: CASSQVEGRGYTF. CDR3 in DNA: TGTGCCAGCAGCCAAGTGGAGGGGCGAGGCTACACCTTC. The chain couples TRBV3-1 to TRBJ1-2, with a weak D call TRBD1 (5 bases). The germline V gene has CDR1 LGHDT and CDR2 YNNKEL (reference sequence). The CDR3 runs to 13 residues. Trimming cost V 1 base and J 8 bases, with 11 bases left between them.

The table lists this clonotype with many counts. The gene calls are TRBV4-1 and TRBJ2-7, with a possible D match to TRBD2 (6 bases). The germline V gene has CDR1 MGHRA and CDR2 YSYEKL. V was shortened by 0 bases and J by 4 bases, with 19 bases between the two germline ends. The CDR3 has 17 residues. In DNA, the CDR3 is TGCGCCAGCAGCCAAGAAGAAGCTCCGGGACTGATGTACGAGCAGTACTTC. Its translation is CASSQEEAPGLMYEQYF.

The chain recombines TRBV7-3 with TRBJ2-5; possibly TRBD1 for D (6 bases). The ends were cut back, 2 bases at V and 5 bases at J, with 15 bases in the middle. CDR1 and CDR2 (germline): SGHTA, FQGTGA. This CDR3 has 15 residues. DNA for the CDR3: TGTGCCAGCAGCTTAGGGGGCTTCGCCGGGGAGACCCAGTACTTC. Its translation is CASSLGGFAGETQYF.

This clonotype was recorded at least ten times. The CDR3, as DNA: TGTGCCAGCAGCTTGGAAGAGGTCGGGGAGCTGTTTTTT. It encodes CASSLEEVGELFF. The chain carries TRBV7-3 and TRBJ2-2; D not resolved. There are 13 residues in the CDR3. Germline lookup yields CDR1 SGHTA and CDR2 FQGTGA. V lost 3 bases and J 7 bases, leaving 9 bases between the germline ends.

V and J are TRBV6-5 and TRBJ1-5; 10 nucleotides line up with TRBD1. The CDR3 is 15 amino acids. CDR1 MNHEY and CDR2 SVGAGI come from the germline V gene. V was clipped by 4 bases and J by 7 bases; unmatched bases: 7. CDR3 nucleotides: TGTGCCAGCAGTTTGGGACAGGGGATTGGGCAGCCCCAGCATTTT. Protein: CASSLGQGIGQPQHF.

The chain combines TRBV10-2 with TRBJ2-3; 9 bases are shared with TRBD2. The CDR3 is made up of 15 amino acids. J gave up 4 bases and V 2 bases, and 4 bases lay outside the gene matches. CDR1 is WSHSY, CDR2 SAAADI, per germline. The CDR3 sequence is CASSEVVAGADTQYF. CDR3 sequence (DNA): TGCGCCAGCAGTGAGGTAGTAGCGGGGGCAGATACGCAGTATTTT.